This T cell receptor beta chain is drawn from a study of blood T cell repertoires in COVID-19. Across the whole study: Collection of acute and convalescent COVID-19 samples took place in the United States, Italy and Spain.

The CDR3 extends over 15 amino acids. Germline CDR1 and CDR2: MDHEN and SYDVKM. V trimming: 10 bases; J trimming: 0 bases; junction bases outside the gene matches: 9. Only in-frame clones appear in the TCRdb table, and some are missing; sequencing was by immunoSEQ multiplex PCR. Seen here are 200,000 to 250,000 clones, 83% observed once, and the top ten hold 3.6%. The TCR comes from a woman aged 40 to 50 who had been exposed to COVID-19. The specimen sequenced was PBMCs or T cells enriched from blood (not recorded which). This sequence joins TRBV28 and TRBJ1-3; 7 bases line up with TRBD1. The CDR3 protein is CATARGTDSGNTIYF. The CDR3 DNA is TGTGCCACCGCCCGGGGGACAGACTCTGGAAACACCATATATTTT.